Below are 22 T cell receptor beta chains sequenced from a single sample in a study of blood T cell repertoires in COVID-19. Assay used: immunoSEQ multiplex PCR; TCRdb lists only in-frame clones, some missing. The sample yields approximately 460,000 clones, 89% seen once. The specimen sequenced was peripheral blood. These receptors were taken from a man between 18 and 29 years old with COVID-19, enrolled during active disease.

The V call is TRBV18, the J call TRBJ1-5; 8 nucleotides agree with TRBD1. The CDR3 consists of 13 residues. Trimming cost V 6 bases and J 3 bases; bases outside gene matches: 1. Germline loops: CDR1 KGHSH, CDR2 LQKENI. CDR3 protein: CASSTGDNQPQHF. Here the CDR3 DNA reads TGTGCCAGCTCGACAGGGGACAATCAGCCCCAGCATTTT.

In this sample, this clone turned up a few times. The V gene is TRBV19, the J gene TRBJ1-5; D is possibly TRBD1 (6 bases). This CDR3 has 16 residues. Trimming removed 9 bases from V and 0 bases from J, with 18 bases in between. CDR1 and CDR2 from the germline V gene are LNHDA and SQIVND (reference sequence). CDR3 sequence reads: CASSDRPTYSNQPQHF. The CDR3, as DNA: TGTGCCAGCTCAGACAGGCCTACATATAGCAATCAGCCCCAGCATTTT.

CDR3 loop: CASSPDRGDYEQYF. CDR3 DNA: TGTGCCAGCTCACCGGACAGGGGGGACTACGAGCAGTACTTC. The genes are TRBV18 and TRBJ2-7, with 10 bases lining up with TRBD1. Trimming at V came to 3 bases and at J to 3 bases, leaving 2 bases not matched to a gene. This CDR3 comprises 14 residues. Germline V lookup: CDR1 KGHSH, CDR2 LQKENI.

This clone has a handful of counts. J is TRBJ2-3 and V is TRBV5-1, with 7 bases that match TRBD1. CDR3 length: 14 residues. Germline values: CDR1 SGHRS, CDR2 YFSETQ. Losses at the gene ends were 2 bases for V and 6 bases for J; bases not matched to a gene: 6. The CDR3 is CASSLQGLGDTQYF. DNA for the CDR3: TGCGCCAGCAGCTTACAGGGGCTGGGGGATACGCAGTATTTT.

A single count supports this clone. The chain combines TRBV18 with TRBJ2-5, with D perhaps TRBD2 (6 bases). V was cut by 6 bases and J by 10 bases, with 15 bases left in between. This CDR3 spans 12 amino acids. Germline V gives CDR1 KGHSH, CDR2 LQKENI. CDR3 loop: CASSPAGRYQYF. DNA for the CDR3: TGTGCCAGCTCCCCCGCTGGGAGGTACCAGTACTTC. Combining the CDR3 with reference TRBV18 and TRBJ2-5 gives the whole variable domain NAGVMQNPRHLVRRRGQEARLRCSPMKGHSHVYWYRQLPEEGLKFMVYLQKENIIDESGMPKERFSAEFPKEGPSILRIQQVVRGDSAAYFCASSPAGRYQYFGPGTRLLVL.

The CDR3 loop is CASSQVGLSLYNEQFF. In nucleotides, the CDR3 is TGCGCCAGCAGCCAAGTCGGACTAAGTCTCTACAATGAGCAGTTCTTC. This chain links TRBV4-1 with TRBJ2-1; D possibly corresponds to TRBD2 (6 bases). V was pared by 1 base and J by 3 bases, with 13 bases between. Looked up from germline, CDR1 is MGHRA and CDR2 is YSYEKL. The CDR3 covers 16 residues.

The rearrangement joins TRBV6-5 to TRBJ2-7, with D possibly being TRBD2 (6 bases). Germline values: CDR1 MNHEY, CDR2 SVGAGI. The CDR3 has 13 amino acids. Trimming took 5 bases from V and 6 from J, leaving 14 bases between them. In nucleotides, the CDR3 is TGTGCCAGCAGTAGGGGATTCGGGAGCGAGCAGTACTTC. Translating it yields CASSRGFGSEQYF.

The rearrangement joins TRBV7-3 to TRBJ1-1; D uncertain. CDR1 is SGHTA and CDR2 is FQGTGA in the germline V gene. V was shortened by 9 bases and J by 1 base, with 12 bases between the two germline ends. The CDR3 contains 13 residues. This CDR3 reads CARTPPGNTEAFF. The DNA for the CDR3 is TGTGCCAGGACCCCACCAGGGAACACTGAAGCTTTCTTT.

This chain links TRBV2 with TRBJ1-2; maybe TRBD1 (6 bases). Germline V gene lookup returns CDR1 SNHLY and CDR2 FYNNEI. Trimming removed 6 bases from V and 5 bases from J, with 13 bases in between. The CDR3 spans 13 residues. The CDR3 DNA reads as TGTGCCAGCAGGCCCGGACAGAGGTATGGCTACACCTTC. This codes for CASRPGQRYGYTF.

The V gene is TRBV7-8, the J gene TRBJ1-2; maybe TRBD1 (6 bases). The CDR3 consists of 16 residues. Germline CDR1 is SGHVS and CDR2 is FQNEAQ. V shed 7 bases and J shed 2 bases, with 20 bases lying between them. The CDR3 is CASTLGAGSSNYGYTF. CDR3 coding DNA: TGTGCCAGCACCCTGGGGGCAGGTAGTTCGAACTATGGCTACACCTTC. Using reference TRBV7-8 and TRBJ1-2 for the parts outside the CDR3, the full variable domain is GAGVSQSPRYKVAKRGQDVALRCDPISGHVSLFWYQQALGQGPEFLTYFQNEAQLDKSGLPSDRFFAERPEGSVSTLKIQRTQQEDSAVYLCASTLGAGSSNYGYTFGSGTRLTVV.

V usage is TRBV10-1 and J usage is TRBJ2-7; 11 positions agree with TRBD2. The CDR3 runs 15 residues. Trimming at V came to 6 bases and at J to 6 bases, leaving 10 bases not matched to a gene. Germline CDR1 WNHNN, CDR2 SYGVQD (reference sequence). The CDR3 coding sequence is TGCGCCAGCAGATCCGGGACTAGCGGAGGGGCCGAGCAGTACTTC. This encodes CASRSGTSGGAEQYF.

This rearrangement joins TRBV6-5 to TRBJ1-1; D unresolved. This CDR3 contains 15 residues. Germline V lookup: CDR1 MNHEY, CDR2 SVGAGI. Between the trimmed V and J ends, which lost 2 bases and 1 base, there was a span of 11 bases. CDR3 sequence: CASSYLASQNTEAFF. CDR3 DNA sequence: TGTGCCAGCAGTTACCTCGCTTCACAGAACACTGAAGCTTTCTTT.

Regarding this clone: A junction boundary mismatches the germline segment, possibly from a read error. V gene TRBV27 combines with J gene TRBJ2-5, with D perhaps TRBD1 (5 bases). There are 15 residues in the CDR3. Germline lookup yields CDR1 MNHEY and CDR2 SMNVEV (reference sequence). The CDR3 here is CASSLRGWKQETQYF. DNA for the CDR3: TGCGCCAGCAGTTTAAGGGGCTGGAAACAAGAGACCCAGTACTTC.

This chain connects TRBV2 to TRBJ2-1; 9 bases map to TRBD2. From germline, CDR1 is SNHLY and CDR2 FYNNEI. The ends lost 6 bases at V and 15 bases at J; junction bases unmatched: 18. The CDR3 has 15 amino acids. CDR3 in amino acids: CASRRSWGDLAGMFF. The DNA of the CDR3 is TGTGCCAGCAGGCGAAGCTGGGGAGATCTAGCGGGAATGTTCTTC.

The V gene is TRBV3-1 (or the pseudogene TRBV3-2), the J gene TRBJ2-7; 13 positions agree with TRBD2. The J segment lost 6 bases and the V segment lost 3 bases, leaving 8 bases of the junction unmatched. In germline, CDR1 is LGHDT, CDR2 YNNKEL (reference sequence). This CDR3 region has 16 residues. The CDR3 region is CASSHVGGLAGVEQYF. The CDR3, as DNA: TGTGCCAGCAGCCATGTGGGAGGACTAGCGGGAGTCGAGCAGTACTTC.

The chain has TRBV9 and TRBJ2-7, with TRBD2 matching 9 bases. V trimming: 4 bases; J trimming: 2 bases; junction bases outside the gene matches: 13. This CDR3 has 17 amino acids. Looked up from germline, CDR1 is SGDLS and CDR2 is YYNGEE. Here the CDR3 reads CASSTSATSGGTYEQYF. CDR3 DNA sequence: TGTGCCAGCAGCACGAGCGCGACTAGCGGAGGTACCTACGAGCAGTACTTC.

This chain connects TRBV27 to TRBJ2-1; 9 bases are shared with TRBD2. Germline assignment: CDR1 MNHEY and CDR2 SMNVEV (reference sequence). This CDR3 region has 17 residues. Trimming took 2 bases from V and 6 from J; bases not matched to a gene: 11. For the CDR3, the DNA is TGTGCCAGCAGTTTAGGACTAGCGCCTTTTGTGACCAATGAGCAGTTCTTC. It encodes CASSLGLAPFVTNEQFF.

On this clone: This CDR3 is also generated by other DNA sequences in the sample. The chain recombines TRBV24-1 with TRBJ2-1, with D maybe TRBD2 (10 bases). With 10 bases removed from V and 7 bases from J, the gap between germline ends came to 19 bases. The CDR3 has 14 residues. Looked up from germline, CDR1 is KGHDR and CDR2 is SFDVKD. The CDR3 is CATQGASGSNEQFF. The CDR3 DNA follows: TGTGCCACACAGGGGGCTAGCGGGAGTAATGAGCAGTTCTTC.

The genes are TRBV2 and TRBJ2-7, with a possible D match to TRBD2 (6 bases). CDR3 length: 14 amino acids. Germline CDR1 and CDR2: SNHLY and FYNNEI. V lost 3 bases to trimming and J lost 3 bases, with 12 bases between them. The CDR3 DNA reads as TGTGCCAGCAGTGACCGGGAGAGTTTCTACGAGCAGTACTTC. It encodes CASSDRESFYEQYF. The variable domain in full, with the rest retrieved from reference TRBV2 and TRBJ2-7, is EPEVTQTPSHQVTQMGQEVILRCVPISNHLYFYWYRQILGQKVEFLVSFYNNEISEKSEIFDDQFSVERPDGSNFTLKIRSTKLEDSAMYFCASSDRESFYEQYFGPGTRLTVT.

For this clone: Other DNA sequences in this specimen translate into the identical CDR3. The CDR3 reads CASSTQGSGANVLTF. CDR3 in DNA: TGTGCCAGCAGTACTCAGGGGAGTGGGGCCAACGTCCTGACTTTC. The V and J genes are TRBV27 and TRBJ2-6; D possibly corresponds to TRBD1 (6 bases). With 5 bases removed from V and 3 bases from J, the gap between germline ends came to 11 bases. This CDR3 spans 15 amino acids. Per the germline V gene, CDR1 is MNHEY and CDR2 is SMNVEV (reference sequence).

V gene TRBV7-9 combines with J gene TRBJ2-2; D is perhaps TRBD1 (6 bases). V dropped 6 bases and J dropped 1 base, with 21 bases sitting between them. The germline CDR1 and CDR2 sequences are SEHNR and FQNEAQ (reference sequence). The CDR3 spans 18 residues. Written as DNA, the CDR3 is TGTGCCAGCAGAAAAAGGGATCATAGGGACAAGAACACCGGGGAGCTGTTTTTT. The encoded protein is CASRKRDHRDKNTGELFF.

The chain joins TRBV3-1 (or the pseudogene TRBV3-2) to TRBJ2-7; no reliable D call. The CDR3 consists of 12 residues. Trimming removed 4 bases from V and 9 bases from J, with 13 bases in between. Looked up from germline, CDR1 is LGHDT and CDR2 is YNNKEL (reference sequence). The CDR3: CASSPYAGSQYF. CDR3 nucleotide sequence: TGTGCCAGCAGCCCCTACGCAGGTTCGCAGTACTTC.